Shown below are 20 T cell receptor beta chains from a single sample sequenced in a study of response to subunit inactivated influenza vaccine. TCRdb re-derived calls from the RT-PCR reads in MiXCR, one entry per CDR3 protein. Of roughly 670,000 distinct CDR3 sequences in the sample, around 13% were seen once. Sequencing used PBMCs from blood, obtained about 14 days before vaccination. The receptors were gathered from a man over 45 who received an inactivated influenza vaccine.

Ten or more counts support this clonotype. The V gene is TRBV7-8, the J gene TRBJ2-1; D is undetermined. The V gene's germline CDR1 is SGHVS and CDR2 FQNEAQ. The CDR3 is 15 residues long. V was clipped by 2 bases and J by 4 bases, with 12 bases between them. Written as DNA, the CDR3 is TGTGCCAGCAGCTTACTGTTGGGATTGTACAATGAGCAGTTCTTC. This gives the protein CASSLLLGLYNEQFF. Filled out from reference TRBV7-8 and TRBJ2-1, the complete variable domain reads GAGVSQSPRYKVAKRGQDVALRCDPISGHVSLFWYQQALGQGPEFLTYFQNEAQLDKSGLPSDRFFAERPEGSVSTLKIQRTQQEDSAVYLCASSLLLGLYNEQFFGPGTRLTVL.

This chain uses TRBV6-2 or TRBV6-3 with TRBJ2-1; the match to TRBD1 covers 8 bases. From germline, CDR1 is MNHEY and CDR2 SVGEGT. Trimming at V came to 4 bases and at J to 6 bases, leaving 8 bases not matched to a gene. The CDR3 totals 15 residues. The CDR3 region has the DNA TGTGCCAGCAGTTTCGGGACAGGAGTTACCAATGAGCAGTTCTTC. Translating gives CASSFGTGVTNEQFF.

This sequence joins TRBV23-1 and TRBJ2-6, with D perhaps matching TRBD1 or TRBD2 (5 bases each). TRBV23-1 is an open reading frame, and its role is uncertain. V lost 2 bases, J lost 0 bases, and 8 bases lay in between. This CDR3 comprises 16 residues. The CDR3 bases are TGCGCCAGCAGTCAACCAGGGAGCTCTGGGGCCAACGTCCTGACTTTC. Translating gives CASSQPGSSGANVLTF.

This clonotype appeared many times. V and J are TRBV7-9 and TRBJ2-3, with 8 bases that match TRBD1. Germline CDR1 is SEHNR and CDR2 is FQNEAQ (reference sequence). The CDR3 sequence is 15 residues long. V was clipped by 5 bases and J by 3 bases; unmatched bases: 7. CDR3 loop: CASSVTGGRTDTQYF. CDR3 bases: TGTGCCAGCAGCGTCACAGGGGGTAGGACAGATACGCAGTATTTT.

This clonotype was seen a few times. The chain couples TRBV5-6 to TRBJ1-1; no firm D call. The ends were cut back, 2 bases at V and 1 base at J, with 6 bases in the middle. Germline assignment: CDR1 SGHDT and CDR2 YYEEEE. The CDR3 length is 13 residues. Here the CDR3 DNA reads TGTGCCAGCAGCTTTTATGGGAACACTGAAGCTTTCTTT. This codes for CASSFYGNTEAFF.

This rearrangement joins TRBV12-3 or TRBV12-4 to TRBJ1-3, with D tentatively TRBD1 (6 bases). Trimming removed 3 bases from V and 2 bases from J, with 8 bases in between. The length of the CDR3 is 14 residues. The CDR3 protein is CASSFSGAGNTIYF. The DNA for the CDR3 is TGTGCCAGCAGTTTTTCAGGGGCTGGAAACACCATATATTTT.

This clonotype was detected a few times. This chain uses TRBV20-1 with TRBJ1-5, with 10 bases aligning to TRBD1. The CDR3 length is 15 residues. Germline V gene data show CDR1 as DFQATT and CDR2 as SNEGSKA (reference sequence). The trim removed 3 bases at V and 9 bases at J, leaving 11 bases unmatched. CDR3 DNA: TGCAGTGCTAGTGACAGGGGGCGCGAACTAGGGCCCCAGCATTTT. Encoded protein: CSASDRGRELGPQHF.

V is TRBV12-3 or TRBV12-4 and J is TRBJ1-5, with D possibly matching TRBD1 (5 bases). The V and J ends lost 5 bases and 11 bases respectively, with 22 bases between them. This CDR3 has 15 amino acids. The CDR3 DNA follows: TGTGCCAGCAGTCCCGGCGGGGGGACCTTTTTGACCCAGCATTTT. Residues: CASSPGGGTFLTQHF.

This chain uses TRBV3-1 with TRBJ2-1; 10 bases are a match to TRBD2. Losses at the gene ends were 3 bases for V and 7 bases for J; bases not matched to a gene: 9. The germline CDR1 and CDR2 sequences are LGHDT and YNNKEL (reference sequence). The CDR3 is made up of 16 amino acids. CDR3 amino acids: CASSHLSGRARNEQFF. The CDR3 DNA reads as TGTGCCAGCAGCCACCTCAGCGGGAGGGCCAGGAATGAGCAGTTCTTC.

This chain connects TRBV27 to TRBJ2-3; 9 nucleotides line up with TRBD2. The germline V gene has CDR1 MNHEY and CDR2 SMNVEV (reference sequence). V lost 1 base and J lost 4; bases outside the gene matches: 15. This CDR3 is built from 19 residues. The chain's CDR3 is CASSLYADRIAGVSDTQYF. CDR3 in DNA: TGTGCCAGCAGTTTATATGCCGACCGTATAGCGGGAGTATCAGATACGCAGTATTTT.

V gene TRBV6-1 combines with J gene TRBJ2-2; 8 bases match TRBD2. The germline V gene has CDR1 MNHNS and CDR2 SASEGT. The junction had 9 bases not matched to a gene; V was cut back by 5 bases and J by 7 bases. There are 15 residues in the CDR3. CDR3 protein: CASSRGLADFGELFF. CDR3 DNA sequence: TGTGCCAGCAGTCGCGGACTAGCCGATTTCGGGGAGCTGTTTTTT.

This clonotype was picked up a small number of times. The V call is TRBV10-3, the J call TRBJ1-6; 8 positions agree with TRBD1. The length of the CDR3 is 19 residues. After removal of 10 bases from V and 4 bases from J, the junction contained 21 bases not matched to a gene. The germline V gene has CDR1 ENHRY and CDR2 SYGVKD. The CDR3 loop reads CANSRQGLPEVRYNSPLHF. The CDR3 coding sequence is TGTGCCAACTCTCGACAGGGGCTCCCCGAGGTGCGGTATAATTCACCCCTCCACTTT.

This chain uses TRBV5-4 with TRBJ2-3, with TRBD1 as a possible D gene (6 bases). The CDR3 is 14 amino acids. The V gene lost 0 bases and the J gene lost 7 bases, with 12 bases spanning the gap. Germline lookup yields CDR1 SGHNT and CDR2 YYREEE (reference sequence). CDR3 coding DNA: TGTGCCAGCAGCTTGGATCCGGGACACCATACGCAGTATTTT. Its translation is CASSLDPGHHTQYF.

The chain combines TRBV11-2 with TRBJ2-7; possibly TRBD2 for D (5 bases). V was clipped by 0 bases and J by 2 bases, with 11 bases between them. This CDR3 is 15 amino acids long. Germline-derived CDR1 and CDR2 are SGHAT and FQNNGV. CDR3 loop: CASSLDAIATYEQYF. CDR3 DNA: TGTGCCAGCAGCTTAGATGCAATAGCGACCTACGAGCAGTACTTC.

There are many counts of this clonotype. The chain carries TRBV4-3 and TRBJ2-1, with a tentative D call TRBD1 (5 bases). V lost 4 bases to trimming and J lost 15 bases, with 13 bases between them. Germline loops: CDR1 LGHNA, CDR2 YSLEER. CDR3 length equals 11 residues. The CDR3 protein is CASSRAGFLFF. The CDR3 DNA reads as TGCGCCAGCAGCCGAGCAGGGTTCTTGTTCTTC.

This clonotype was counted at least ten times. The CDR3 sequence: CASSLSELSGANVLTF. As DNA, the CDR3 is TGTGCCAGCAGCTTATCTGAGCTCTCTGGGGCCAACGTCCTGACTTTC. The chain combines TRBV7-2 with TRBJ2-6; no reliable D call. Per the germline V gene, CDR1 is SGHTA and CDR2 is FQGNSA. This CDR3 is 16 amino acids long. The V gene lost 2 bases and the J gene lost 0 bases, with 8 bases spanning the gap. Together with reference TRBV7-2 and TRBJ2-6, the CDR3 gives the full variable domain: GAGVSQSPSNKVTEKGKDVELRCDPISGHTALYWYRQSLGQGLEFLIYFQGNSAPDKSGLPSDRFSAERTGGSVSTLTIQRTQQEDSAVYLCASSLSELSGANVLTFGAGSRLTVL.

This clonotype turned up a few times. This chain uses TRBV28 with TRBJ2-1; D not certain. V was clipped by 10 bases and J by 3 bases, with 7 bases between them. The germline gives CDR1 MDHEN, CDR2 SYDVKM. The CDR3 has 11 amino acids. The DNA of the CDR3 is TGTGCCACGGAGCGCTACAATGAGCAGTTCTTC. Translated, it gives CATERYNEQFF. Based on the CDR3 plus reference TRBV28 and TRBJ2-1, the full variable domain is DVKVTQSSRYLVKRTGEKVFLECVQDMDHENMFWYRQDPGLGLRLIYFSYDVKMKEKGDIPEGYSVSREKKERFSLILESASTNQTSMYLCATERYNEQFFGPGTRLTVL.

This sequence joins TRBV7-3 and TRBJ2-3; 8 bases match TRBD1. Germline V gene data show CDR1 as SGHTA and CDR2 as FQGTGA. V shed 2 bases, J shed 5 bases, and the junction held 3 bases outside the gene matches. This CDR3 contains 14 residues. CDR3 loop: CASSLSGGKDTQYF. The CDR3 DNA reads TGTGCCAGCAGCTTATCAGGGGGCAAAGATACGCAGTATTTT.

The table lists this clonotype with a few counts. The chain links TRBV4-1 to TRBJ2-6; D ambiguous. Germline values: CDR1 MGHRA, CDR2 YSYEKL. V dropped 1 base and J dropped 0 bases, with 4 bases sitting between them. The CDR3 is made up of 15 amino acids. The CDR3 here is CASSQAPSGANVLTF. The CDR3 coding sequence is TGCGCCAGCAGCCAAGCGCCCTCTGGGGCCAACGTCCTGACTTTC.

The CDR3 loop is CASSLVGDRAEQYF. CDR3 in DNA: TGTGCCAGCAGCTTAGTAGGGGACCGCGCAGAGCAGTACTTC. The chain recombines TRBV7-2 with TRBJ2-7; tentatively, D is TRBD1 or TRBD2 (5 bases each). V was cut by 1 base and J by 7 bases, with 14 bases left in between. Germline CDR1 and CDR2: SGHTA and FQGNSA. The CDR3 is 14 residues long.